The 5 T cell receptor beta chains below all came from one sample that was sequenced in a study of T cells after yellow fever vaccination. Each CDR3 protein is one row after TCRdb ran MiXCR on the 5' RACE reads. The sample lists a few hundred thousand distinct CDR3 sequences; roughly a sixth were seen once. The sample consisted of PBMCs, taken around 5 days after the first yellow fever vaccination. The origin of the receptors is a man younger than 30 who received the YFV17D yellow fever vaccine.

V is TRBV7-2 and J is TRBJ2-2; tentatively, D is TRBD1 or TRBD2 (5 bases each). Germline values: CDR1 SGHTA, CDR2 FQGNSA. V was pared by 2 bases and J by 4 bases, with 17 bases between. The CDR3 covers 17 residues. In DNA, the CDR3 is TGTGCCAGCAGCTTAATCCCCCCGGGACCCATCACCGGGGAGCTGTTTTTT. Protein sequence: CASSLIPPGPITGELFF.

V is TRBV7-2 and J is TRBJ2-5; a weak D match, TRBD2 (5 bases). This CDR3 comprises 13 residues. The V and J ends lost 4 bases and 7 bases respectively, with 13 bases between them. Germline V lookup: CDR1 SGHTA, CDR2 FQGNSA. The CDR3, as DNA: TGTGCCAGCAGCTCGAGGGTGATAGGGACCCAGTACTTC. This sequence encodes CASSSRVIGTQYF.

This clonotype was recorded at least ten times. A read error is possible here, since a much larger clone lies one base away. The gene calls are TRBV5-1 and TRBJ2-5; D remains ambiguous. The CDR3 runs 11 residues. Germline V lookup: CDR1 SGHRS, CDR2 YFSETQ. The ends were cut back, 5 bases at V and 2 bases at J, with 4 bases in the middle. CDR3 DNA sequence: TGCGCCAGCAGATTACAAGAGACCCAGTACTTC. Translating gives CASRLQETQYF.

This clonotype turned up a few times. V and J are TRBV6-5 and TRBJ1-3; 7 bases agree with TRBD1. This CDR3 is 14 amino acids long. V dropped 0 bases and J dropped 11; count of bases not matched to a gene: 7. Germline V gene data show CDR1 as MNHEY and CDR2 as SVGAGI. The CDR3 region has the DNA TGTGCCAGCAGTTACTCCCCCACAGGGGAGGCCATATATTTT. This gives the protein CASSYSPTGEAIYF.

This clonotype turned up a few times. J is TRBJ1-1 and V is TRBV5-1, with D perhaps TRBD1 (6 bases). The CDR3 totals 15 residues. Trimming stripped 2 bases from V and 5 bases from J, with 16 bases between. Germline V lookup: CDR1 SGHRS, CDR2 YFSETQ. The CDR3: CASSFGGGRETEAFF. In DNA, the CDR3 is TGCGCCAGCAGCTTCGGCGGGGGGCGTGAAACTGAAGCTTTCTTT. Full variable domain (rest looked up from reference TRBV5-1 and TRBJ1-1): KAGVTQTPRYLIKTRGQQVTLSCSPISGHRSVSWYQQTPGQGLQFLFEYFSETQRNKGNFPGRFSGRQFSNSRSEMNVSTLELGDSALYLCASSFGGGRETEAFFGQGTRLTVV.